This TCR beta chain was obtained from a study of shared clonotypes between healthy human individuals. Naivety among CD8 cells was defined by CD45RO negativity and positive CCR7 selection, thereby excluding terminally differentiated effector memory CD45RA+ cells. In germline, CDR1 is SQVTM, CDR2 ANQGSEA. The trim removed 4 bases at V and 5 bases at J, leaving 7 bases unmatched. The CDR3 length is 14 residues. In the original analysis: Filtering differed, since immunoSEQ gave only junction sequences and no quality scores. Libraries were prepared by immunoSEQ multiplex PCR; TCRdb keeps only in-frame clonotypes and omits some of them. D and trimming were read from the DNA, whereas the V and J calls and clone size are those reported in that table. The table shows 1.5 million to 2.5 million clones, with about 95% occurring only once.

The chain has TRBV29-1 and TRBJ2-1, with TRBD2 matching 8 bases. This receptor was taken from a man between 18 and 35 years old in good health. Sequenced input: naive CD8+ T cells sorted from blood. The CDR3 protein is CSVVLAGNNNEQFF. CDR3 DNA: TGCAGCGTTGTCTTAGCGGGAAACAACAATGAGCAGTTCTTC.